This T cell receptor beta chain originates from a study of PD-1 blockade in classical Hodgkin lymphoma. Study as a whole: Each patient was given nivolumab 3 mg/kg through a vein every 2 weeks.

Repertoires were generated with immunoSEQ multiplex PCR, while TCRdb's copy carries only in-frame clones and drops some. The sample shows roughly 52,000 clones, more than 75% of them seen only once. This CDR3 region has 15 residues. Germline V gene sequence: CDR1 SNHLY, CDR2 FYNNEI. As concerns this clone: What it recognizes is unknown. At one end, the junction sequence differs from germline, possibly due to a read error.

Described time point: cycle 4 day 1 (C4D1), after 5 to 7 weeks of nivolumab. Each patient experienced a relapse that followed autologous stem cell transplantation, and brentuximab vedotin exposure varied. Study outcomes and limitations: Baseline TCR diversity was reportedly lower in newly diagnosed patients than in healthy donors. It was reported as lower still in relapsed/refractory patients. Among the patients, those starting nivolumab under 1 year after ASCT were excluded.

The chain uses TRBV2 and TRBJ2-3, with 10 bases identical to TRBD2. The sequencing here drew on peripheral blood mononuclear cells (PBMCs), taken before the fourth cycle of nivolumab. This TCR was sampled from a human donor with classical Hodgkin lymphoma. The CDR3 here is CASREVAGGTDTQYF. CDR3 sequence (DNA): TGTGCCAGCAGGGAAGTAGCGGGAGGTACAGATACGCAGTATTTT.